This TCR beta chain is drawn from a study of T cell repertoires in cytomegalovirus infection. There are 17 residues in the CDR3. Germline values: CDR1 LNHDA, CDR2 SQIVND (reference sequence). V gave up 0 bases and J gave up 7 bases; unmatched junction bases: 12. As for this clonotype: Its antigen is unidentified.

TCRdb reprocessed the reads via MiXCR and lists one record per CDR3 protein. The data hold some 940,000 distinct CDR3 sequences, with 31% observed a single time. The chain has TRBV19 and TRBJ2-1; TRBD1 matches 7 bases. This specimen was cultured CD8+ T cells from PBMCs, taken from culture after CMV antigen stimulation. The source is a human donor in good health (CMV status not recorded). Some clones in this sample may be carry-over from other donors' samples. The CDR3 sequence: CASSIEWEQGTWNEQFF. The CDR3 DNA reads TGTGCCAGTAGTATAGAGTGGGAACAGGGGACATGGAATGAGCAGTTCTTC. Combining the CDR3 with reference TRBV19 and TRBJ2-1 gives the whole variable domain DGGITQSPKYLFRKEGQNVTLSCEQNLNHDAMYWYRQDPGQGLRLIYYSQIVNDFQKGDIAEGYSVSREKKESFPLTVTSAQKNPTAFYLCASSIEWEQGTWNEQFFGPGTRLTVL.